The following is a T cell receptor beta chain sequence with its context. This specimen comes from a study of T cell changes during pregnancy in multiple sclerosis. Repertoires were generated with immunoSEQ multiplex PCR, while TCRdb's copy carries only in-frame clones and drops some. The table lists tens of thousands of clones, around 92% of them singletons. The CDR3 loop spans 18 amino acids. Germline-derived CDR1 and CDR2 are LNHNV and YYDKDF (reference sequence). The V and J ends lost 0 bases and 2 bases, in that order; junction bases with no gene match: 8. The sequences come from peripheral blood, collected after pregnancy. The chain couples TRBV15 to TRBJ2-1, with 9 bases identical to TRBD2. This TCR was sampled from a female donor in good health, enrolled as a control in a pregnancy study. In DNA, the CDR3 is TGTGCCACCAGCAGAGATTCCCCGGGCGGGGGGGCCTACAATGAGCAGTTCTTC. It codes for CATSRDSPGGGAYNEQFF.